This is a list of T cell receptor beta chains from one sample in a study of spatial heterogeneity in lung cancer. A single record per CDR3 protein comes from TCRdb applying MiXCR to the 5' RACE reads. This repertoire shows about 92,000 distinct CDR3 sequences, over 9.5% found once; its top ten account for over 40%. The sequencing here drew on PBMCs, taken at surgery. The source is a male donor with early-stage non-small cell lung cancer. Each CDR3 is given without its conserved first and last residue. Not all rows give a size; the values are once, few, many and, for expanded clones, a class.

CDR3aa: ASSLAGQGGRTQY; j_gene: TRBJ2-5; abundance: many; v_gene: TRBV7-2
CDR3aa: ASSRYGTSGSTETQY; j_gene: TRBJ2-5; abundance: few; v_gene: TRBV6-2/TRBV6-3
CDR3aa: ATSDSPQGLRDEQY; j_gene: TRBJ2-7; abundance: few; v_gene: TRBV24-1
CDR3aa: ASSPPGSLLAGRSGANVLT; j_gene: TRBJ2-6; abundance: .; v_gene: TRBV18
CDR3aa: SAPEAPGANVLT; j_gene: TRBJ2-6; abundance: few; v_gene: TRBV20-1
CDR3aa: ASSLAYGRPTGELF; j_gene: TRBJ2-2; abundance: .; v_gene: TRBV7-2
CDR3aa: ASRSIRIYEQY; j_gene: TRBJ2-7; abundance: many; v_gene: TRBV28
CDR3aa: AIRSPLAGGPETQY; j_gene: TRBJ2-5; abundance: few; v_gene: TRBV10-3
CDR3aa: SVDGTRGEGDQETQY; j_gene: TRBJ2-5; abundance: few; v_gene: TRBV29-1
CDR3aa: ASSFSARGVNEQF; j_gene: TRBJ2-1; abundance: few; v_gene: TRBV7-3